This TCR beta chain came from a study of blood T cell repertoires in COVID-19. Looking at the study overall: Collection of acute and convalescent COVID-19 samples took place in the United States, Italy and Spain. From T cells, B-cell-depleted T cells, or PBMCs came the material, which was cDNA or gDNA.

Authors' processing steps: Amplification with reference gene primers provided the estimates of nucleated cell counts. Libraries were prepared by immunoSEQ multiplex PCR; TCRdb keeps only in-frame clonotypes and omits some of them. The V and J calls and clone size were taken over from that table, and D and trimming were inferred from the DNA. The sample includes over 200,000 clones, about 90% seen only once; the top ten take 1.9%. The V and J ends lost 1 base and 3 bases, in that order; junction bases with no gene match: 9. Germline lookup yields CDR1 SGHKS and CDR2 YYEKEE (reference sequence). CDR3 length: 16 amino acids.

This clonotype was obtained from a man between 35 and 55 years old with active or convalescent COVID-19. The sample was peripheral blood. V usage is TRBV5-5 and J usage is TRBJ2-5; 7 nucleotides agree with TRBD2. CDR3 bases: TGTGCCAGCAGCTTGAACCAAGGGAGGGGAGAAGAGACCCAGTACTTC. It codes for CASSLNQGRGEETQYF.